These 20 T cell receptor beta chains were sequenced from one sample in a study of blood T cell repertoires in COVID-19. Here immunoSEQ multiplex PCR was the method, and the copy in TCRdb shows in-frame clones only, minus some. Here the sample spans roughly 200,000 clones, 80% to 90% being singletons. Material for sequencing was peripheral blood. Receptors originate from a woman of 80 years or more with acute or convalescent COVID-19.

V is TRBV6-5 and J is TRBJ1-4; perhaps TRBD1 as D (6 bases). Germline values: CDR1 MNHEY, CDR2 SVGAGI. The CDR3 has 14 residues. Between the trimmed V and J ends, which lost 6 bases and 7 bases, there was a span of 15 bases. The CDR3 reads CASRDAGDSEKLFF. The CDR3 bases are TGTGCCAGCAGAGACGCAGGGGATAGTGAAAAACTGTTTTTT.

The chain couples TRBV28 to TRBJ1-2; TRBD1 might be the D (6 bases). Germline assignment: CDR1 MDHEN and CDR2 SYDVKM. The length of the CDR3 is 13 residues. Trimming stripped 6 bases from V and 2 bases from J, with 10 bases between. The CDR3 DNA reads TGTGCCAGCAGCGGACAGAAGAACTATGGCTACACCTTC. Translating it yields CASSGQKNYGYTF.

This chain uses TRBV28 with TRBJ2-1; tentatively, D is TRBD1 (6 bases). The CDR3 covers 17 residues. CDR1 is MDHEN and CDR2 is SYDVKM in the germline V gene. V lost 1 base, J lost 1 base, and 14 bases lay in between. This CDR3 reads CASSLLQGLGSYNEQFF. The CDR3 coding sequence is TGTGCCAGCAGTTTATTACAGGGTTTGGGGTCCTACAATGAGCAGTTCTTC. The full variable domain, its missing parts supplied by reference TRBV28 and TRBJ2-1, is DVKVTQSSRYLVKRTGEKVFLECVQDMDHENMFWYRQDPGLGLRLIYFSYDVKMKEKGDIPEGYSVSREKKERFSLILESASTNQTSMYLCASSLLQGLGSYNEQFFGPGTRLTVL.

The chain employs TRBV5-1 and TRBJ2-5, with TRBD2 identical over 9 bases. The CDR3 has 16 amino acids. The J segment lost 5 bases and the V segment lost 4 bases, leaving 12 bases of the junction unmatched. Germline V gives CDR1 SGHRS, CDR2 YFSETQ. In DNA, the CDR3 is TGCGCCAGCAGCCGTGGTGTGGGACTAGCAGGGGAGACCCAGTACTTC. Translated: CASSRGVGLAGETQYF.

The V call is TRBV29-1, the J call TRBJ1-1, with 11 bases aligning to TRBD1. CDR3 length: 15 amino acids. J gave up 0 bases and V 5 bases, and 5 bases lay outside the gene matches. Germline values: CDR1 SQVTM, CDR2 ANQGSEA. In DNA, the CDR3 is TGCAGCGTTCCCCGGGACAGGGGGATGAACACTGAAGCTTTCTTT. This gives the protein CSVPRDRGMNTEAFF.

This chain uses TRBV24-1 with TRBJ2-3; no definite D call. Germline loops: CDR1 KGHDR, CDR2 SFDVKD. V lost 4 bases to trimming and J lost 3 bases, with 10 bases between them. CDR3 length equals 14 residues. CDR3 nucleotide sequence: TGTGCCACCAGTGACCACTCGTGGACAGATACGCAGTATTTT. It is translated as CATSDHSWTDTQYF.

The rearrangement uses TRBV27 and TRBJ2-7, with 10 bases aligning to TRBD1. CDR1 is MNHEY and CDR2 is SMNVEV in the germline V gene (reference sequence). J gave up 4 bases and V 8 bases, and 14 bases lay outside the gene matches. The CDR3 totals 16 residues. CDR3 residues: CASRSGTGTGVYEQYF. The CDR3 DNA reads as TGTGCCAGCCGATCAGGAACCGGGACAGGGGTTTACGAGCAGTACTTC.

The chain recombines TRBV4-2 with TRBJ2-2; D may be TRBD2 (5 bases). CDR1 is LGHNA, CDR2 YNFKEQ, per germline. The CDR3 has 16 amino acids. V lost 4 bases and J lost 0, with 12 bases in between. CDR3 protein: CASSPSQATNTGELFF. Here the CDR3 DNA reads TGTGCCAGCAGCCCTAGCCAAGCTACGAACACCGGGGAGCTGTTTTTT.

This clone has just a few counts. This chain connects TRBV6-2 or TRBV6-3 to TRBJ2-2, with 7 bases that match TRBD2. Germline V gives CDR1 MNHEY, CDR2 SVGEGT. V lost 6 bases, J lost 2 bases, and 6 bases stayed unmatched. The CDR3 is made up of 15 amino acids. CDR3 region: CASSPLAVNTGELFF. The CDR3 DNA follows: TGTGCCAGCAGCCCGCTAGCGGTTAACACCGGGGAGCTGTTTTTT.

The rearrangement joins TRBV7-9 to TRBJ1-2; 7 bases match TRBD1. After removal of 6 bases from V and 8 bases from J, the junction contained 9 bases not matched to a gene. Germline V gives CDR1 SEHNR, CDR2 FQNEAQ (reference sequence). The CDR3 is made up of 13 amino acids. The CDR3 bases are TGTGCCAGCAGTCGACAGGGCCGCGGGGGCTACACCTTC. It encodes CASSRQGRGGYTF.

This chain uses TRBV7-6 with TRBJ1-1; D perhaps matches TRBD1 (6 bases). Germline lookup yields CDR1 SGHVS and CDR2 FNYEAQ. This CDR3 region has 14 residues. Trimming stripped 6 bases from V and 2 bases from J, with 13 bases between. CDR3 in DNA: TGTGCCAGCAGACCACGGACAGCAAACACTGAAGCTTTCTTT. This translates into CASRPRTANTEAFF.

CDR3 in amino acids: CASSLGLAESTGELFF. CDR3 nucleotide sequence: TGTGCCAGCAGCTTAGGCCTAGCGGAAAGCACCGGGGAGCTGTTTTTT. The V call is TRBV7-9, the J call TRBJ2-2; 7 bases agree with TRBD2. Germline loops: CDR1 SEHNR, CDR2 FQNEAQ (reference sequence). This CDR3 spans 16 amino acids. Losses at the gene ends were 1 base for V and 4 bases for J; bases not matched to a gene: 6.

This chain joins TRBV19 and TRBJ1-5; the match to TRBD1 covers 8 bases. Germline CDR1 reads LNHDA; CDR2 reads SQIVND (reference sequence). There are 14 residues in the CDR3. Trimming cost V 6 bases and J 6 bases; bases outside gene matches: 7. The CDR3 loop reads CASSTDRVGQPQHF. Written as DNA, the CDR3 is TGTGCCAGTAGCACGGACAGGGTGGGTCAGCCCCAGCATTTT.

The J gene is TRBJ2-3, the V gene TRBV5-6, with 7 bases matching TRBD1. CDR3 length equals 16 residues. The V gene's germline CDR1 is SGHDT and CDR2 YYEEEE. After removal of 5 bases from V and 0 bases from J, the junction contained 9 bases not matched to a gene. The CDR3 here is CASSYRDSASTDTQYF. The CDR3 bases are TGTGCCAGCAGTTATCGGGACAGTGCTAGCACAGATACGCAGTATTTT.

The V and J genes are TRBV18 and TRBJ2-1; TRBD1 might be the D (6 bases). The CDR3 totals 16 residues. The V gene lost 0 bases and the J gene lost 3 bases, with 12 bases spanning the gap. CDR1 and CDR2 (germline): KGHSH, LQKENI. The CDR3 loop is CASSPPGASYYNEQFF. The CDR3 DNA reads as TGTGCCAGCTCACCACCGGGGGCCAGCTACTACAATGAGCAGTTCTTC.

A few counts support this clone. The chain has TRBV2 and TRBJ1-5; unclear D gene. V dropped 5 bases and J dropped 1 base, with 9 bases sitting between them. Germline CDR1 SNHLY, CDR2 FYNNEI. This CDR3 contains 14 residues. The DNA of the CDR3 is TGTGCCAGCAGTTACATGAAGAGCAATCAGCCCCAGCATTTT. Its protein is CASSYMKSNQPQHF.

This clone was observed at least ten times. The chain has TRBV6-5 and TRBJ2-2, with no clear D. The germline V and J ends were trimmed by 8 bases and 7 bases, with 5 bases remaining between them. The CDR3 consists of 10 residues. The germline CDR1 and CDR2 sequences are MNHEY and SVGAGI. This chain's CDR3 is CASGDGELFF. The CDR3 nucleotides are TGTGCCAGCGGAGACGGGGAGCTGTTTTTT.

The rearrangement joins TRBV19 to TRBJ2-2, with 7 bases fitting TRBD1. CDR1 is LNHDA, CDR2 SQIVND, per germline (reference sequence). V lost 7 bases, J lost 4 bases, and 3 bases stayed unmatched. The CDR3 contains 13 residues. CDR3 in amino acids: CASNRGATGELFF. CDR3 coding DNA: TGTGCCAGTAACAGGGGAGCCACCGGGGAGCTGTTTTTT.

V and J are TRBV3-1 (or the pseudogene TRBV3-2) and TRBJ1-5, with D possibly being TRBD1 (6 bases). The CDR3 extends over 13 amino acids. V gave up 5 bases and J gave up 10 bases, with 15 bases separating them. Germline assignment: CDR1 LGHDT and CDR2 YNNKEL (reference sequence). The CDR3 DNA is TGTGCCAGCAGCTTAACCGGGGGGGGCCCCCAGCATTTT. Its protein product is CASSLTGGGPQHF.

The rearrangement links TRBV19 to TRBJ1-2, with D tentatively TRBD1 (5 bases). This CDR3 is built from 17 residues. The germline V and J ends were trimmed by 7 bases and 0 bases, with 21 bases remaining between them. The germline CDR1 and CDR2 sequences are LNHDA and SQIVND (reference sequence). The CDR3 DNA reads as TGTGCCAGTATCGCCCCGCGGACACCCACTTCTAACTATGGCTACACCTTC. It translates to CASIAPRTPTSNYGYTF.